This T cell receptor beta chain was captured in a study of control samples from healthy donors and cancer patients. Clones were sequenced by immunoSEQ multiplex PCR, and TCRdb holds only the in-frame ones, with some missing. The sample holds 150,000 to 200,000 clones, approximately 90% seen once. In its sample, this clone was seen a few times. The CDR3 spans 14 residues. Trimming left V 6 bases short and J 0 bases short, with 11 bases between. The V gene's germline CDR1 is MNHEY and CDR2 SMNVEV (reference sequence). The rearrangement uses TRBV27 and TRBJ1-1, with a possible D match to TRBD1 (5 bases). The material sequenced was blood. The sequence derives from a man aged 25-40 years in good health. DNA for the CDR3: TGTGCCAGCAGCGGGGACGGATTGAACACTGAAGCTTTCTTT. This encodes CASSGDGLNTEAFF.